This T cell receptor (beta chain) was retrieved from a study of shared clonotypes between healthy human individuals. The overall study: Per-donor plates numbered three CD4 naive, three CD4 memory, two CD8 naive and one CD8 memory. Points from the study as a whole: Compared with memory subsets, naive subsets generally had larger estimated richness. Only blood samples were collected, and tissue repertoires likely differ.

The CDR3 is 17 amino acids. Germline-derived CDR1 and CDR2 are SGHTA and FQGNSA. V was trimmed by 0 bases and J by 6 bases, leaving 15 bases between them. Generated by immunoSEQ multiplex PCR, the TCRdb table keeps only in-frame clones and is missing some. This sample has 2 million to 3 million clones, with around 90% found just once. As concerns this clone: The antigen is undetermined.

The specimen sequenced was naive CD4+ T cells sorted from blood. Subset here: CD45RA+ positively selected. This sequence was found in a man aged 18 to 30 in good health. The chain links TRBV7-2 to TRBJ1-6, with D tentatively TRBD1 (5 bases). The CDR3 bases are TGTGCCAGCAGCTTAGCTCTCAGTCGGGGGGGTAATTCACCCCTCCACTTT. The encoded protein is CASSLALSRGGNSPLHF.